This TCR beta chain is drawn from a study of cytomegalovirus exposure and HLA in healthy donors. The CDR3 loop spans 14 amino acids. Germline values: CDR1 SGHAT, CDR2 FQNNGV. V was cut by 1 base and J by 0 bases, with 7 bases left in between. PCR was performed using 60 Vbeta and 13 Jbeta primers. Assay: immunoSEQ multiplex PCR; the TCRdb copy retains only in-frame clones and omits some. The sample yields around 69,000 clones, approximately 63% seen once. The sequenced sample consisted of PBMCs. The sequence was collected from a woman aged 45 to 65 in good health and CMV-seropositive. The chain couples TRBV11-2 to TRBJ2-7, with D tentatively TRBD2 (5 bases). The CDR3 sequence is CASSLARGSYEQYF. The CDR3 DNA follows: TGTGCCAGCAGCTTAGCTCGGGGCTCCTACGAGCAGTACTTC.